What follows are 29 T cell receptor beta chains derived from one specimen sequenced in a study of a mutant IDH1 vaccine in newly diagnosed glioma. The time point here: baseline, week 1 (first vaccination visit). Treatment described: pre-vaccination baseline after standard-of-care therapy. TCRdb's table, derived via immunoSEQ multiplex PCR, lists solely in-frame clones and lacks some. Of fewer than 85,000 clones in the sample, 80% to 90% are singletons; the top ten hold roughly 2.8%. The sequencing used PBMCs, collected from a glioma patient treated with radiotherapy, temozolomide or both. Source of these receptors: a man in his thirties or forties with glioma.

V is TRBV2 and J is TRBJ2-6; D remains unclear. Between the trimmed V and J ends, which lost 7 bases and 4 bases, there was a span of 11 bases. The CDR3 is 14 amino acids. CDR1 is SNHLY, CDR2 FYNNEI, per germline. The CDR3 is CASIPLPGANVLTF. The DNA for the CDR3 is TGTGCCAGCATCCCCCTACCCGGGGCCAACGTCCTGACTTTC.

The chain combines TRBV6-5 with TRBJ1-6; D is uncertain. The length of the CDR3 is 12 residues. Germline CDR1 MNHEY, CDR2 SVGAGI. V was shortened by 4 bases and J by 12 bases, with 10 bases between the two germline ends. The CDR3 sequence is CASSSPFGPLHF. CDR3 nucleotide sequence: TGTGCCAGCAGTTCCCCCTTTGGACCCCTCCACTTT.

The gene calls are TRBV7-6 and TRBJ2-3; D is unresolved. Trimming cost V 5 bases and J 6 bases, with 9 bases left between them. The CDR3 spans 12 residues. Germline CDR1 and CDR2: SGHVS and FNYEAQ. For the CDR3, the DNA is TGTGCCAGCAGCCCCATAGCTGATACGCAGTATTTT. The encoded protein is CASSPIADTQYF.

The chain couples TRBV6-5 to TRBJ1-2, with TRBD1 identical over 8 bases. Looked up from germline, CDR1 is MNHEY and CDR2 is SVGAGI. V was clipped by 6 bases and J by 5 bases; unmatched bases: 8. The CDR3 totals 14 residues. CDR3 loop: CASRKTGAGYGYTF. CDR3 nucleotides: TGTGCCAGCAGAAAGACAGGGGCCGGGTATGGCTACACCTTC.

The rearrangement joins TRBV5-4 to TRBJ2-3; 11 bases are a match to TRBD2. This CDR3 is built from 17 residues. V shed 4 bases, J shed 4 bases, and the junction held 11 bases outside the gene matches. Per the germline V gene, CDR1 is SGHNT and CDR2 is YYREEE (reference sequence). The chain's CDR3 is CASSPGLAGGRADTQYF. The CDR3 region has the DNA TGTGCCAGCAGCCCCGGATTAGCGGGGGGGCGTGCAGATACGCAGTATTTT.

The chain is built from TRBV6-5 and TRBJ1-5; D gene unclear. Germline lookup yields CDR1 MNHEY and CDR2 SVGAGI. The V and J ends lost 5 bases and 5 bases respectively, with 10 bases between them. The CDR3 is 13 amino acids. This chain's CDR3 is CASSANLDQPQHF. CDR3 DNA: TGTGCCAGCAGTGCCAATTTGGATCAGCCCCAGCATTTT.

The chain employs TRBV19 and TRBJ2-1; tentative D call: TRBD1 (5 bases). This CDR3 contains 16 residues. Germline assignment: CDR1 LNHDA and CDR2 SQIVND (reference sequence). The germline V and J ends were trimmed by 1 base and 3 bases, with 13 bases remaining between them. The CDR3 loop reads CASSIARQGDYNEQFF. CDR3 in DNA: TGTGCCAGTAGTATAGCCAGGCAGGGCGACTACAATGAGCAGTTCTTC.

The V call is TRBV5-1, the J call TRBJ1-1, with D tentatively TRBD1 (6 bases). CDR3 length: 13 residues. CDR1 is SGHRS, CDR2 YFSETQ, per germline. The V and J ends lost 4 bases and 1 base respectively, with 8 bases between them. The CDR3 loop reads CASSRDTNTEAFF. CDR3 nucleotides: TGCGCCAGCAGCCGGGACACGAACACTGAAGCTTTCTTT.

The rearrangement joins TRBV19 to TRBJ2-3; 13 bases fit TRBD2. After removal of 6 bases from V and 4 bases from J, the junction contained 4 bases not matched to a gene. The CDR3 runs to 15 residues. CDR1 and CDR2 (germline): LNHDA, SQIVND (reference sequence). CDR3 protein: CASRQLAGGSDTQYF. CDR3 sequence (DNA): TGTGCCAGTAGGCAACTAGCGGGGGGGTCAGATACGCAGTATTTT.

CDR3 sequence: CASSLALGSVTYEQYF. CDR3 nucleotides: TGTGCCAGCAGCTTAGCGCTGGGGTCGGTCACATACGAGCAGTACTTC. The chain links TRBV11-2 to TRBJ2-5, with D uncertain. TRBJ2-7 explains the end of the DNA better; the J call may be wrong. The germline V gene encodes CDR1 SGHAT and CDR2 FQNNGV. The CDR3 length is 16 residues.

The J gene is TRBJ2-7, the V gene TRBV2, with TRBD1 identical over 9 bases. CDR3 length: 17 amino acids. The V segment lost 0 bases and the J segment 3 bases; nucleotides outside the gene matches: 9. Germline V CDR1 and CDR2: SNHLY, FYNNEI. The CDR3 DNA follows: TGTGCCAGCAGTGAAGCGTTGCCCCCGGGACAGGGCTACGAGCAGTACTTC. Its translation: CASSEALPPGQGYEQYF.

The chain links TRBV11-2 to TRBJ2-3; 12 bases align to TRBD2. In germline, CDR1 is SGHAT, CDR2 FQNNGV. This CDR3 has 16 amino acids. Unmatched junction bases numbered 7, after V lost 5 bases and J lost 4 bases. The CDR3 DNA follows: TGTGCCAGCAGCATCCTAGCGGGGGGGCCCGCAGATACGCAGTATTTT. Translated: CASSILAGGPADTQYF.

The chain couples TRBV6-5 to TRBJ1-2, with D perhaps TRBD1 (6 bases). V gave up 2 bases and J gave up 7 bases, with 20 bases separating them. CDR1 and CDR2 from the germline V gene are MNHEY and SVGAGI. The CDR3 runs to 16 residues. The CDR3 sequence: CASSYTVGSGGVGYTF. DNA of the CDR3: TGTGCCAGCAGTTACACCGTAGGATCGGGGGGCGTTGGCTACACCTTC.

This clone occurred a few times. This chain joins TRBV28 and TRBJ2-7; the D is unclear. Per germline, CDR1 MDHEN and CDR2 SYDVKM. The CDR3 loop spans 11 amino acids. The V and J ends lost 6 bases and 9 bases respectively, with 12 bases between them. CDR3 sequence reads: CASSTTFGQYF. CDR3 DNA: TGTGCCAGCAGCACCACCTTTGGGCAGTACTTC.

This clone was counted a few times. V usage is TRBV19 and J usage is TRBJ1-1; TRBD1 might be the D (5 bases). Germline V gene data show CDR1 as LNHDA and CDR2 as SQIVND (reference sequence). CDR3 length equals 14 residues. The V gene lost 0 bases and the J gene lost 4 bases, with 9 bases spanning the gap. The CDR3 DNA reads as TGTGCCAGTAGTATAGATCTGGGGCCCACTGAAGCTTTCTTT. It specifies CASSIDLGPTEAFF.

This clone was seen only a few times. J is TRBJ1-1 and V is TRBV19, with 7 bases that match TRBD1. Per germline, CDR1 LNHDA and CDR2 SQIVND (reference sequence). V lost 6 bases to trimming and J lost 1 base; unmatched junction nucleotides: 8. This CDR3 region has 15 residues. Here the CDR3 DNA reads TGTGCCAGTAGCTCGGACAGGCTTACGAACACTGAAGCTTTCTTT. Its translation is CASSSDRLTNTEAFF. Full variable domain (missing parts from reference TRBV19 and TRBJ1-1): DGGITQSPKYLFRKEGQNVTLSCEQNLNHDAMYWYRQDPGQGLRLIYYSQIVNDFQKGDIAEGYSVSREKKESFPLTVTSAQKNPTAFYLCASSSDRLTNTEAFFGQGTRLTVV.

This chain joins TRBV6-6 and TRBJ1-6; TRBD1 matches at 11 bases. Per germline, CDR1 MNHNY and CDR2 SVGAGI (reference sequence). Trimming removed 4 bases from V and 8 bases from J; junction bases left unmatched: 7. The CDR3 totals 16 residues. CDR3 region: CASSSGQGASHSPLHF. Here the CDR3 DNA reads TGTGCCAGCAGTTCCGGACAGGGGGCATCTCATTCACCCCTCCACTTT.

This sequence joins TRBV9 and TRBJ2-3; D is tentatively TRBD1 or TRBD2 (7 bases each). The CDR3 consists of 14 residues. CDR1 and CDR2 from the germline V gene are SGDLS and YYNGEE. With 4 bases removed from V and 5 bases from J, the gap between germline ends came to 14 bases. The CDR3 spells CASSPPGGVDTQYF. CDR3 DNA sequence: TGTGCCAGCAGCCCACCAGGGGGGGTAGATACGCAGTATTTT.

CDR3 residues: CASSEEETIRGKETQYF. The CDR3 nucleotides read TGTGCCAGCAGTGAAGAGGAGACTATCCGCGGCAAAGAGACCCAGTACTTC. This chain joins TRBV2 and TRBJ2-5, with TRBD2 as a possible D gene (5 bases). The V end was cut by 1 base, the J end by 3 bases, with 18 bases between. Germline V lookup: CDR1 SNHLY, CDR2 FYNNEI. The CDR3 has 17 residues. Full variable domain (remainder filled in from reference TRBV2 and TRBJ2-5): EPEVTQTPSHQVTQMGQEVILRCVPISNHLYFYWYRQILGQKVEFLVSFYNNEISEKSEIFDDQFSVERPDGSNFTLKIRSTKLEDSAMYFCASSEEETIRGKETQYFGPGTRLLVL.

This rearrangement joins TRBV19 to TRBJ1-2; D is unresolved. CDR1 is LNHDA and CDR2 is SQIVND in the germline V gene (reference sequence). The CDR3 contains 15 residues. V gave up 5 bases and J gave up 5 bases, with 18 bases separating them. The CDR3 spells CASSPSWRVEYGYTF. The DNA of the CDR3 is TGTGCCAGTAGTCCCTCGTGGCGGGTTGAGTATGGCTACACCTTC.

The chain has TRBV5-4 and TRBJ2-2, with D perhaps given as TRBD1 or TRBD2 (5 bases each). Trimming took 6 bases from V and 6 from J, leaving 27 bases between them. Germline CDR1 reads SGHNT; CDR2 reads YYREEE (reference sequence). This CDR3 region has 18 residues. CDR3: CASTPGTRKGSTSGELFF. The CDR3, as DNA: TGTGCCAGCACCCCAGGGACGAGGAAGGGGAGTACTTCCGGGGAGCTGTTTTTT.

This rearrangement joins TRBV18 to TRBJ2-3; 12 positions match TRBD2. CDR3 length: 14 residues. The germline V gene has CDR1 KGHSH and CDR2 LQKENI. J gave up 1 base and V 8 bases, and 1 base lay outside the gene matches. The CDR3 region is CASRLAGGTDTQYF. CDR3 nucleotide sequence: TGTGCCAGCCGACTAGCGGGGGGCACAGATACGCAGTATTTT.

V and J are TRBV29-1 and TRBJ2-3, with D perhaps being TRBD1 or TRBD2 (6 bases each). Deletions cut 1 base from V and 1 base from J, with 18 bases between. The CDR3 runs to 17 residues. Germline assignment: CDR1 SQVTM and CDR2 ANQGSEA. CDR3 loop: CSVEGAVGGRRTDTQYF. The CDR3 DNA reads as TGCAGCGTTGAAGGGGCCGTGGGGGGCCGACGCACAGATACGCAGTATTTT.

This chain joins TRBV27 and TRBJ2-5, with 13 bases matching TRBD2. The CDR3 contains 15 residues. V trimming: 6 bases; J trimming: 5 bases; junction bases outside the gene matches: 6. Germline V gene sequence: CDR1 MNHEY, CDR2 SMNVEV (reference sequence). The CDR3 loop reads CASRPGLAGSETQYF. The DNA of the CDR3 is TGTGCCAGCAGGCCGGGACTAGCGGGGTCTGAGACCCAGTACTTC.

Of note for this clone: The same CDR3 also results from other DNA sequences found in this sample. V usage is TRBV7-6 and J usage is TRBJ1-1; D possibly corresponds to TRBD1 (6 bases). V lost 5 bases to trimming and J lost 0 bases, with 16 bases between them. Germline V gene data show CDR1 as SGHVS and CDR2 as FNYEAQ. The length of the CDR3 is 16 residues. The DNA for the CDR3 is TGTGCCAGCAGCGTTACCTCGGGACATTTGAACACTGAAGCTTTCTTT. Its protein is CASSVTSGHLNTEAFF.

The chain links TRBV19 to TRBJ1-1; possible D gene TRBD1, 5 bases. Germline V CDR1 and CDR2: LNHDA, SQIVND (reference sequence). The V end lost 1 base, the J end lost 1 base, and 10 bases lay between the germline ends. CDR3 length: 15 amino acids. Here the CDR3 DNA reads TGTGCCAGTAGTATAGCTTCGACAGCGAACACTGAAGCTTTCTTT. It specifies CASSIASTANTEAFF.

The chain carries TRBV9 and TRBJ1-2, with 9 positions matching TRBD1. CDR3 length equals 15 residues. The junction had 8 bases not matched to a gene; V was cut back by 4 bases and J by 4 bases. Germline CDR1 and CDR2: SGDLS and YYNGEE. The CDR3 nucleotides are TGTGCCAGCAGCCCCACAGGGGGCAAGGGCTATGGCTACACCTTC. Encoded protein: CASSPTGGKGYGYTF.

CDR3 coding DNA: TGCGCCAGCCGGGCCGTTACGGACTACAATGAGCAGTTCTTC. Protein: CASRAVTDYNEQFF. The V call is TRBV5-1, the J call TRBJ2-1; no reliable D call. V gave up 7 bases and J gave up 3 bases, with 14 bases separating them. The CDR3 consists of 14 residues. Germline CDR1 reads SGHRS; CDR2 reads YFSETQ.

A few counts support this clone. This rearrangement joins TRBV7-9 to TRBJ1-1; D is undetermined. With 1 base removed from V and 6 bases from J, the gap between germline ends came to 9 bases. The CDR3 extends over 13 amino acids. Germline CDR1 reads SEHNR; CDR2 reads FQNEAQ (reference sequence). The CDR3 nucleotides read TGTGCCAGCAGCTTAGGGCGACGGGCTGAAGCTTTCTTT. As protein: CASSLGRRAEAFF.